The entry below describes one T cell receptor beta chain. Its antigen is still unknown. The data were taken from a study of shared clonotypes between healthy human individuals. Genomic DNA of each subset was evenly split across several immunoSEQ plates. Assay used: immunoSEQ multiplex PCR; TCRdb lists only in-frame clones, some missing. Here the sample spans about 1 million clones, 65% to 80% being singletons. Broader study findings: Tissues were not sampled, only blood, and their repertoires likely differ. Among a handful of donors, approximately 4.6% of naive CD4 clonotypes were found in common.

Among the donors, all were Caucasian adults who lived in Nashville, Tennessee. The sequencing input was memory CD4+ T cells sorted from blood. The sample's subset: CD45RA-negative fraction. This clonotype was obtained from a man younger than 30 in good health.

CDR3 residues: CASSSPGREAFF. CDR3 coding DNA: TGTGCCAGCAGTTCCCCGGGCCGTGAAGCTTTCTTT. The chain recombines TRBV6-5 with TRBJ1-1, with D hard to call. V was cut by 4 bases and J by 7 bases, with 10 bases left in between. The CDR3 extends over 12 amino acids. CDR1 is MNHEY, CDR2 SVGAGI, per germline.